The rows below give T cell receptor beta chains drawn from one sample of a study of T cell changes during pregnancy in multiple sclerosis. Only in-frame clones appear in the TCRdb table, and some are missing; sequencing was by immunoSEQ multiplex PCR. The sample has 55,000 to 85,000 clones; around 90% are singletons. The material was peripheral blood, obtained in the third trimester of pregnancy. The receptors were sampled from a female donor with multiple sclerosis, enrolled in a pregnancy study. CDR3s leave out the opening cysteine and the closing phenylalanine or tryptophan. The order of the fields is clone size, J gene, V gene, CDR3 protein. Clone size is shown for a subset of rows, as once, few, many or a class of expanded clone.

once	TRBJ2-7	TRBV5-1	ASSLRLAGAPPYEQY
NA	TRBJ2-3	TRBV6-5	ASSYTPQTSGDTQY
NA	TRBJ2-7	TRBV10-3	AIGTGDIDEQY
NA	TRBJ1-2	TRBV6-1	ASSEGLDREYYGYT
once	TRBJ2-4	TRBV28	ASSPPGVLAKNIQY
NA	TRBJ1-2	TRBV5-1	ASSLVGQGTGDYGYT
NA	TRBJ2-7	TRBV27	ASSHIPGDYEQY
NA	TRBJ1-4	TRBV27	ASSFGRVGEKLF
NA	TRBJ2-2	TRBV4-1	ASSQVPGLNTGELF
once	TRBJ1-5	TRBV27	ASSLGGALWPQH
NA	TRBJ2-5	TRBV19	ASSIGQGETQY
NA	TRBJ2-7	TRBV7-8	ASSLGDSYEQY
NA	TRBJ1-2	TRBV9	ASSVGEDHYGYT
NA	TRBJ1-2	TRBV6-5	ASRPSGEIHYGYT